This record concerns one T cell receptor beta chain sequence. Its target is unknown. The source of the sample is a study of PD-1 blockade in classical Hodgkin lymphoma. The data were produced by immunoSEQ multiplex PCR, yet TCRdb's version contains in-frame clones alone and is incomplete. The profile shows about 14,000 clones, around 90% of them singletons. Germline V gene lookup returns CDR1 SGHDN and CDR2 FVKESK. This CDR3 contains 16 residues. Trimming at V came to 2 bases and at J to 4 bases, leaving 8 bases not matched to a gene. General study points: When set against healthy donors, newly diagnosed patients were reported to show lower baseline TCR diversity.

Time point of the sample: newly diagnosed, previously untreated cHL patient sample. It was by magnetic negative selection that CD8+ T cells were isolated from thawed PBMCs. Comparator PBMCs were from newly diagnosed, untreated classical Hodgkin lymphoma. This rearrangement joins TRBV14 to TRBJ1-2; 9 bases line up with TRBD1. This sequence originates from a human donor with classical Hodgkin lymphoma. The sequencing input was CD8+ T cells from blood. CDR3: CASSQTWGQGPYGYTF. For the CDR3, the DNA is TGTGCCAGCAGCCAAACCTGGGGACAGGGACCCTATGGCTACACCTTC.